The rows below give T cell receptor beta chains drawn from one sample of a study of control samples from healthy donors and cancer patients. The data were produced by immunoSEQ multiplex PCR, yet TCRdb's version contains in-frame clones alone and is incomplete. The profile shows over 150,000 clones, around 94% of them singletons. Specimen: blood. The receptors were sampled from a man younger than 45 in good health. Each CDR3 is given with its conserved first and last residue. The order of the fields is clone size, D gene, V gene, J gene, CDR3 protein, CDR3 DNA. The D gene is left open where the match is weak. Size values are once, few and many counts, or a class for expanded clones, and some rows have none.

abundance: once; d_gene: TRBD1; v_gene: TRBV19; j_gene: TRBJ1-3; CDR3aa: CASSGQGGSGNTIYF; CDR3nt: TGTGCCAGTAGCGGACAGGGGGGCTCTGGAAACACCATATATTTT
abundance: .; d_gene: .; v_gene: TRBV27; j_gene: TRBJ1-1; CDR3aa: CASSLSGATEAFF; CDR3nt: TGTGCCAGCAGTTTATCAGGGGCCACTGAAGCTTTCTTT
abundance: .; d_gene: .; v_gene: TRBV6-5; j_gene: TRBJ1-1; CDR3aa: CASRREMNTEAFF; CDR3nt: TGTGCCAGCAGGCGAGAAATGAACACTGAAGCTTTCTTT
abundance: .; d_gene: .; v_gene: TRBV10-3; j_gene: TRBJ2-5; CDR3aa: CAISSQETQYF; CDR3nt: TGTGCCATCAGTTCCCAAGAGACCCAGTACTTC
abundance: .; d_gene: TRBD2; v_gene: TRBV18; j_gene: TRBJ2-7; CDR3aa: CASSPPLGGRGQQYF; CDR3nt: TGTGCCAGCTCACCACCCCTCGGGGGGAGGGGACAGCAGTACTTC
abundance: .; d_gene: TRBD1; v_gene: TRBV18; j_gene: TRBJ1-1; CDR3aa: CASSSIGQENTEAFF; CDR3nt: TGTGCCAGCTCATCGATAGGACAGGAGAACACTGAAGCTTTCTTT
abundance: .; d_gene: .; v_gene: TRBV7-2; j_gene: TRBJ2-7; CDR3aa: CASSSNAASYEQYF; CDR3nt: TGTGCCAGCAGCTCGAACGCCGCCTCCTACGAGCAGTACTTC
abundance: .; d_gene: .; v_gene: TRBV27; j_gene: TRBJ2-5; CDR3aa: CASSSQTRLETQYF; CDR3nt: TGTGCCAGCAGTTCTCAGACTAGACTAGAGACCCAGTACTTC
abundance: .; d_gene: .; v_gene: TRBV7-9; j_gene: TRBJ2-5; CDR3aa: CASSLSLGLQETQYF; CDR3nt: TGTGCCAGCAGCTTATCCTTGGGCTTGCAAGAGACCCAGTACTTC
abundance: .; d_gene: .; v_gene: TRBV7-9; j_gene: TRBJ1-5; CDR3aa: CASSRQDGQPQHF; CDR3nt: TGTGCCAGCAGTCGACAGGACGGTCAGCCCCAGCATTTT
abundance: .; d_gene: TRBD1; v_gene: TRBV5-1; j_gene: TRBJ1-2; CDR3aa: CASSPGQGYGYTF; CDR3nt: TGCGCCAGCAGCCCGGGACAGGGATATGGCTACACCTTC
abundance: .; d_gene: .; v_gene: TRBV12-3/TRBV12-4; j_gene: TRBJ1-6; CDR3aa: CASRLNVNSPLHF; CDR3nt: TGTGCCAGCAGACTAAACGTCAATTCACCCCTCCACTTT
abundance: few; d_gene: TRBD1; v_gene: TRBV10-3; j_gene: TRBJ1-1; CDR3aa: CAIRQGATNTEAFF; CDR3nt: TGTGCCATCAGACAGGGGGCGACCAACACTGAAGCTTTCTTT
abundance: .; d_gene: TRBD2; v_gene: TRBV4-3; j_gene: TRBJ2-1; CDR3aa: CASSTSPSGAYNEQFF; CDR3nt: TGCGCCAGCAGTACCTCCCCTAGCGGGGCGTACAATGAGCAGTTCTTC
abundance: few; d_gene: TRBD1; v_gene: TRBV11-3; j_gene: TRBJ2-5; CDR3aa: CASRTQGTGATKYQETQYF; CDR3nt: TGTGCCAGCAGAACTCAGGGGACAGGGGCCACCAAGTACCAAGAGACCCAGTACTTC
abundance: .; d_gene: .; v_gene: TRBV28; j_gene: TRBJ2-5; CDR3aa: CASSFYRVTAETQYF; CDR3nt: TGTGCCAGCAGTTTTTATCGGGTCACGGCAGAGACCCAGTACTTC
abundance: .; d_gene: .; v_gene: TRBV2; j_gene: TRBJ1-1; CDR3aa: CASSPGEMNTEAFF; CDR3nt: TGTGCCAGCAGTCCTGGGGAGATGAACACTGAAGCTTTCTTT
abundance: .; d_gene: .; v_gene: TRBV18; j_gene: TRBJ2-1; CDR3aa: CASSPPTNNEQFF; CDR3nt: TGTGCCAGCTCACCACCGACTAACAATGAGCAGTTCTTC
abundance: .; d_gene: .; v_gene: TRBV7-3; j_gene: TRBJ1-2; CDR3aa: CARTSGGRDVYGYTF; CDR3nt: TGTGCCAGAACGTCCGGGGGCCGGGACGTATATGGCTACACCTTC
abundance: .; d_gene: .; v_gene: TRBV18; j_gene: TRBJ2-3; CDR3aa: CASSPYGGGPTDTQYF; CDR3nt: TGTGCCAGCTCACCATATGGGGGGGGGCCCACAGATACGCAGTATTTT
abundance: .; d_gene: .; v_gene: TRBV9; j_gene: TRBJ1-3; CDR3aa: CASSANSGNTIYF; CDR3nt: TGTGCCAGCAGCGCGAACTCTGGAAACACCATATATTTT
abundance: once; d_gene: .; v_gene: TRBV19; j_gene: TRBJ1-2; CDR3aa: CASTDRPTGEFYGYTF; CDR3nt: TGTGCCAGTACCGACAGACCCACCGGCGAATTCTATGGCTACACCTTC
abundance: .; d_gene: TRBD1; v_gene: TRBV7-2; j_gene: TRBJ1-5; CDR3aa: CASSYKGGDQPQHF; CDR3nt: TGTGCCAGCAGCTACAAAGGGGGCGACCAGCCCCAGCATTTT
abundance: .; d_gene: TRBD2; v_gene: TRBV19; j_gene: TRBJ2-2; CDR3aa: CASSSSGRAGTGELFF; CDR3nt: TGTGCCAGTAGTAGTAGCGGGAGGGCCGGGACCGGGGAGCTGTTTTTT
abundance: .; d_gene: TRBD1; v_gene: TRBV25-1; j_gene: TRBJ2-5; CDR3aa: CASRQPGQSGTQYF; CDR3nt: TGTGCCAGCAGGCAGCCGGGACAGTCCGGGACCCAGTACTTC
abundance: .; d_gene: TRBD1; v_gene: TRBV5-4; j_gene: TRBJ1-1; CDR3aa: CASSYGTGEWGEAFF; CDR3nt: TGTGCCAGCAGCTATGGGACAGGGGAATGGGGTGAAGCTTTCTTT
abundance: .; d_gene: .; v_gene: TRBV5-8; j_gene: TRBJ1-2; CDR3aa: CASRLLLTSNYGYTF; CDR3nt: TGTGCCAGCAGACTCCTTCTGACAAGCAACTATGGCTACACCTTC
abundance: few; d_gene: .; v_gene: TRBV28; j_gene: TRBJ1-2; CDR3aa: CASRLHPGGFYGYTF; CDR3nt: TGTGCCAGCAGGCTCCATCCGGGCGGCTTCTATGGCTACACCTTC
abundance: .; d_gene: .; v_gene: TRBV19; j_gene: TRBJ1-1; CDR3aa: CASSIGNTEAFF; CDR3nt: TGTGCCAGTAGTATAGGGAACACTGAAGCTTTCTTT
abundance: .; d_gene: TRBD1; v_gene: TRBV28; j_gene: TRBJ1-5; CDR3aa: CASSLSRDSQPQHF; CDR3nt: TGTGCCAGCAGTTTAAGCAGGGACAGTCAGCCCCAGCATTTT
abundance: .; d_gene: .; v_gene: TRBV6-2/TRBV6-3; j_gene: TRBJ2-7; CDR3aa: CASSYRTIFSYEQYF; CDR3nt: TGTGCCAGCAGTTACAGGACAATTTTTTCCTACGAGCAGTACTTC
abundance: .; d_gene: .; v_gene: TRBV28; j_gene: TRBJ1-5; CDR3aa: CASSQWGFRQPQHF; CDR3nt: TGTGCCAGCAGCCAATGGGGGTTTCGACAGCCCCAGCATTTT
abundance: .; d_gene: .; v_gene: TRBV27; j_gene: TRBJ1-1; CDR3aa: CASSLLAGPNTEAFF; CDR3nt: TGTGCCAGCAGTTTATTAGCAGGGCCGAACACTGAAGCTTTCTTT
abundance: .; d_gene: .; v_gene: TRBV7-9; j_gene: TRBJ1-4; CDR3aa: CASSLGMREKLFF; CDR3nt: TGTGCCAGCAGCTTAGGAATGCGGGAAAAACTGTTTTTT
abundance: once; d_gene: .; v_gene: TRBV6-6; j_gene: TRBJ2-2; CDR3aa: CASRTDGNTGELFF; CDR3nt: TGTGCCAGCAGGACAGACGGGAACACCGGGGAGCTGTTTTTT
abundance: .; d_gene: TRBD1; v_gene: TRBV6-1; j_gene: TRBJ1-1; CDR3aa: CASSERFPDRETFF; CDR3nt: TGTGCCAGCAGTGAACGTTTCCCGGACAGGGAAACTTTCTTT
abundance: .; d_gene: TRBD1; v_gene: TRBV19; j_gene: TRBJ2-7; CDR3aa: CASSIGQGVEQYF; CDR3nt: TGTGCCAGTAGTATCGGCCAGGGGGTCGAGCAGTACTTC
abundance: .; d_gene: .; v_gene: TRBV7-2; j_gene: TRBJ2-7; CDR3aa: CASSSRGGYEQYF; CDR3nt: TGTGCCAGCAGCTCAAGGGGCGGATACGAGCAGTACTTC